A selection of T cell receptor beta chains follows, all from one sample in a study of T cells in Graves' hyperthyroidism and ophthalmopathy. TCRdb processed the multiplex PCR reads anew with MiXCR; each CDR3 protein has one entry. The table shows over 400,000 distinct CDR3 sequences, with approximately 14% occurring only once. Sequenced material: blood. These receptors originate from a man aged 18 to 30 with Graves' ophthalmopathy. Both conserved end residues are part of each CDR3. D genes are given only for firm matches. The listing skips clone size in some rows; elsewhere it reads once, few, many or a size class.

d_call	clone_size	v_call	j_call	cdr3_nt	cdr3_aa
TRBD1	-	TRBV12-3/TRBV12-4	TRBJ2-2	TGTGCCACCTATGATACGGACAGGGCCACCGGGGAGCTGTTTTTT	CATYDTDRATGELFF
-	many	TRBV7-9	TRBJ1-1	TGTGCCAGCAGCGCGTACCCGGACAGCTTGAACACTGAAGCTTTCTTT	CASSAYPDSLNTEAFF
-	many	TRBV6-1	TRBJ2-5	TGTGCCAGCAGCCGTCTGGGGGGCCAAGAGACCCAGTACTTC	CASSRLGGQETQYF
-	-	TRBV30	TRBJ2-6	TGTGCCTGGAGTGGGGGCCTTACCCCCCTTGGGGCCAACGTCCTGACTTTC	CAWSGGLTPLGANVLTF
-	-	TRBV20-1	TRBJ1-6	TGCAGTGCTGCACGGGGCATGGATAATTCACCCCTCCACTTT	CSAARGMDNSPLHF
TRBD1	many	TRBV12-3/TRBV12-4	TRBJ2-1	TGTGCCAGCAGTTCCCGACAGGGGGTTATTTGGTATGAGCAGTTCTTC	CASSSRQGVIWYEQFF
TRBD1	many	TRBV15	TRBJ2-7	TGTGCCACCAGCAGAGAGGGGACAGGGTCCTACGAGCAGTACTTC	CATSREGTGSYEQYF
-	many	TRBV5-1	TRBJ2-2	TGCGCCAGCAGCTTGTGGCCAGAAAGGAGCACCGGGGAGCTGTTTTTT	CASSLWPERSTGELFF
TRBD2	-	TRBV9	TRBJ2-7	TGTGCCAGCAGCGCCCGGGACGGAGGACTAGCGGGAGTCTACGAGCAGTACTTC	CASSARDGGLAGVYEQYF
-	many	TRBV20-1	TRBJ2-3	TGCAGTGCTAGCTCGCCGGACTACACAGATACGCAGTATTTT	CSASSPDYTDTQYF
-	many	TRBV2	TRBJ2-7	TGTGCCAGCAGGCTAACCTACGAGCAGTACTTC	CASRLTYEQYF
TRBD1	few	TRBV20-1	TRBJ1-6	TGCAGTGCTACGGGACAGGGGACGAATTCACCCCCCCACTTT	CSATGQGTNSPPHF
TRBD2	-	TRBV9	TRBJ2-7	TGTGCCAGCAGCGTGGAAGCGGGAGCGGGGGAGCAGTACTTC	CASSVEAGAGEQYF
-	many	TRBV2	TRBJ2-5	TGTGCCAGCAGTGATTGGGAGACCCAGTACTTC	CASSDWETQYF
TRBD2	many	TRBV7-8	TRBJ2-6	TGTGCCAGCAGCCCGACCCGGACTAGCGGGGGGGGCGGGGCCAACGTCCTGACTTTC	CASSPTRTSGGGGANVLTF
-	many	TRBV11-3	TRBJ2-1	TGTGCCAGCAGCTTAGGGGGTGGTGGGGCACCCTACAATGAGCAGTTCTTC	CASSLGGGGAPYNEQFF
-	many	TRBV11-2	TRBJ1-1	TGTGCCAGCAGCTTAATTCGGGTGAACACTGAAGCTTTCTTT	CASSLIRVNTEAFF
TRBD1	-	TRBV19	TRBJ2-2	TGTGCCAGTGCGGGGGACAGGGGGCGTTGGGGCAATACCGGGGAGCTGTTTTTT	CASAGDRGRWGNTGELFF
TRBD1	many	TRBV20-1	TRBJ1-2	TGCAGTGCTAGCTCAGGGTGGACAGGAGCTAACTATGGCTACACCTTC	CSASSGWTGANYGYTF
-	-	TRBV13	TRBJ2-2	TGTGCCAGCAGCTTATCTTACGGCAGCAACACCGGGGAGCTGTTTTTT	CASSLSYGSNTGELFF
-	once	TRBV2	TRBJ2-3	TGTGCCAGCAGTGTTTTTAGCGGTAATACGCAGTATTTT	CASSVFSGNTQYF
TRBD2	-	TRBV5-4	TRBJ2-5	TGTGCCAGCAGCTTGGCACTAGCGGGGGAACAAGAGACCCAGTACTTC	CASSLALAGEQETQYF
-	many	TRBV14	TRBJ1-1	TGTGCCAGCAGCCCAGGACTTGTCTCGAACACTGAAGCTTTCTTT	CASSPGLVSNTEAFF
-	-	TRBV18	TRBJ1-1	TGTGCCAGCCCACCGGTCAGTATGCAGAACACTGAAGCTTTCTTT	CASPPVSMQNTEAFF
TRBD2	few	TRBV12-5	TRBJ2-2	TGTGCTAGTGGGCAGATAGCGGGGGGGCCATTGCACGGGGAGCTGTTTTTT	CASGQIAGGPLHGELFF
-	-	TRBV9	TRBJ1-2	TGTGCCAGCAGCGTAGATGAAGGCCTTAACTATGGCTACACCTTC	CASSVDEGLNYGYTF
TRBD2	-	TRBV24-1	TRBJ2-2	TGTGCCACCAGGGGACTAGCGGGAGAGGCGAACACCGGGGAGCTGTTTTTT	CATRGLAGEANTGELFF
-	few	TRBV15	TRBJ1-2	TGTGCCACCAGCAGAGCGACCGGACCGACCGGCTACACCTTC	CATSRATGPTGYTF
-	many	TRBV3-1	TRBJ2-1	TGTGCCAGCAGCCGCAACACGGTCGCTGGGGAGCAGTTCTTC	CASSRNTVAGEQFF
TRBD2	few	TRBV4-2	TRBJ2-4	TGTGCCAGCAGCCAAGACGGTAGCGGGGCCTTAGCCAAAAACATTCAGTACTTC	CASSQDGSGALAKNIQYF
TRBD2	many	TRBV2	TRBJ2-1	TGTGCCAGCAGTGACGTCCTAGCGGGGGACAATGAGCAGTTCTTC	CASSDVLAGDNEQFF
-	many	TRBV30	TRBJ1-2	TGTGCCGGGGGGACAACTCACTATGGCTACACCTTC	CAGGTTHYGYTF
TRBD1	-	TRBV7-9	TRBJ2-3	TGTGCCAGCAGCCAAGATCCAGGGGGCCCCGATACGCAGTATTTT	CASSQDPGGPDTQYF
-	few	TRBV12-3/TRBV12-4	TRBJ1-6	TGTGCCAGCAGTTTGGGACCGATTCTCCACTTT	CASSLGPILHF
TRBD2	many	TRBV2	TRBJ2-5	TGTGCCAGCAGTGAAGCGCTTCGCGGGACTAGCGAAGAGACCCAGTACTTC	CASSEALRGTSEETQYF
TRBD1	-	TRBV29-1	TRBJ2-7	TGCAGCGTTGTTCGGACAGGGAACGAATACGAGCAGTACTTC	CSVVRTGNEYEQYF
-	-	TRBV24-1	TRBJ2-5	TGTGCCACCGGAGCAGGTTTAAGGGAGACCCAGTACTTC	CATGAGLRETQYF